The 17 T cell receptor beta chains below all came from one sample that was sequenced in a study of T cell clonotyping in hematopoietic cell transplantation. Sequencing was performed with immunoSEQ multiplex PCR; in TCRdb, only in-frame clones are kept and a portion is missing. The sample carries about 4,200 clones, approximately 80% recorded once. The specimen was peripheral blood mononuclear cells, collected 100 days after allogeneic stem cell transplant. All receptors derive from a male patient between 50 and 60 years old who had an allogeneic stem cell transplant from an unrelated donor, so the T cells may come from the graft donor. Some clones in this sample may be carry-over from other donors' samples.

The J gene is TRBJ1-2, the V gene TRBV10-3; D unresolved. Trimming left V 9 bases short and J 1 base short, with 12 bases between. The CDR3 runs 13 residues. The V gene's germline CDR1 is ENHRY and CDR2 SYGVKD. The CDR3 spells CAITIQLNYGYTF. CDR3 DNA sequence: TGTGCCATTACAATACAACTTAACTATGGCTACACCTTC.

The rearrangement links TRBV6-5 to TRBJ1-5, with D hard to call. The CDR3 has 15 amino acids. The germline CDR1 and CDR2 sequences are MNHEY and SVGAGI. Trimming removed 2 bases from V and 0 bases from J, with 8 bases in between. The CDR3 region is CASSYRAYSNQPQHF. CDR3 bases: TGTGCCAGCAGTTACAGGGCATATAGCAATCAGCCCCAGCATTTT.

This clone has just one count. This chain connects TRBV7-9 to TRBJ1-5; no clear D gene. Germline V lookup: CDR1 SEHNR, CDR2 FQNEAQ (reference sequence). The CDR3 totals 14 residues. V lost 6 bases to trimming and J lost 3 bases, with 12 bases between them. CDR3 in DNA: TGTGCCAGCAGTCACACACAACTCAATCAGCCCCAGCATTTT. It translates to CASSHTQLNQPQHF.

This chain uses TRBV11-2 with TRBJ2-6; D is unresolved. The V gene lost 11 bases and the J gene lost 1 base, with 18 bases spanning the gap. This CDR3 has 16 residues. CDR1 is SGHAT, CDR2 FQNNGV, per germline. CDR3 sequence: CAYIADSVSGANVLTF. The CDR3 DNA is TGTGCCTACATAGCAGACTCCGTATCTGGGGCCAACGTCCTGACTTTC.

The chain joins TRBV30 to TRBJ1-3; D might be TRBD1 (5 bases). The CDR3 loop spans 12 amino acids. Germline CDR1 reads GTSNPN; CDR2 reads SVGIG (reference sequence). V gave up 4 bases and J gave up 4 bases, with 8 bases separating them. CDR3 sequence: CAWNRQGNTIYF. The DNA of the CDR3 is TGTGCCTGGAACCGACAGGGAAACACCATATATTTT.

This clone has just one count. The rearrangement links TRBV7-9 to TRBJ2-1, with 8 bases that match TRBD2. CDR3 length: 15 residues. V shed 4 bases, J shed 9 bases, and the junction held 11 bases outside the gene matches. Germline CDR1 reads SEHNR; CDR2 reads FQNEAQ (reference sequence). CDR3 protein: CASSSPGGAIVEQFF. CDR3 in DNA: TGTGCCAGCAGCTCCCCGGGAGGGGCGATAGTTGAGCAGTTCTTC.

This sequence joins TRBV21-1 and TRBJ1-4; the table names TRBD1, a call not compared with the DNA. TRBV21-1 is a known pseudogene. CDR3 length: 15 amino acids. CDR3 in amino acids: CASSKLGTGTEKLFF. The CDR3 DNA sequence: TGTGCCAGCAGCAAATTAGGGACAGGGACCGAAAAACTGTTTTTT.

The chain couples TRBV6-6 to TRBJ1-5, with D hard to call. The CDR3 extends over 12 amino acids. V was pared by 5 bases and J by 7 bases, with 9 bases between. Germline CDR1 reads MNHNY; CDR2 reads SVGAGI (reference sequence). The CDR3 sequence: CASSQTLQPQHF. The CDR3 DNA reads as TGTGCCAGCAGTCAAACTTTGCAGCCCCAGCATTTT.

This clone came up a few times. The genes are TRBV7-9 and TRBJ1-2; 7 bases match TRBD1. The trim removed 5 bases at V and 0 bases at J, leaving 3 bases unmatched. Germline lookup yields CDR1 SEHNR and CDR2 FQNEAQ (reference sequence). The CDR3 runs 14 residues. The CDR3 protein is CASSIGQANYGYTF. The CDR3 DNA follows: TGTGCCAGCAGCATCGGACAGGCTAACTATGGCTACACCTTC.

There are a few counts of this clone. CDR3 DNA sequence: TGCGCCAGCAGCTTCCTTGGGGCCAACACTGAAGCTTTCTTT. This translates into CASSFLGANTEAFF. V and J are TRBV5-1 and TRBJ1-1; the D gene is possibly TRBD1 (5 bases). Germline CDR1 SGHRS, CDR2 YFSETQ. V was pared by 2 bases and J by 2 bases, with 10 bases between. The CDR3 covers 14 residues.

This sequence joins TRBV6-5 and TRBJ1-2; D unresolved. Germline CDR1 and CDR2: MNHEY and SVGAGI. The CDR3 has 13 amino acids. V lost 8 bases, J lost 5 bases, and 15 bases lay in between. The CDR3 spells CASRREGSYGYTF. In DNA form, the CDR3 reads TGTGCCAGCCGGCGGGAGGGAAGTTATGGCTACACCTTC.

The chain employs TRBV4-1 and TRBJ2-7; D is unresolved. The CDR3 is made up of 16 amino acids. V lost 0 bases, J lost 4 bases, and 16 bases lay in between. Germline V CDR1 and CDR2: MGHRA, YSYEKL. CDR3 DNA: TGCGCCAGCAGCCAAGACAGAGTCCTGGGAATATACGAGCAGTACTTC. This gives the protein CASSQDRVLGIYEQYF.

The chain links TRBV6-5 to TRBJ1-2; no clear D gene. V was pared by 2 bases and J by 8 bases, with 9 bases between. Germline V gives CDR1 MNHEY, CDR2 SVGAGI. This CDR3 comprises 12 residues. The CDR3 nucleotides read TGTGCCAGCAGTTACCCGGGATCGGGCTACACCTTC. Protein sequence: CASSYPGSGYTF.

The rearrangement links TRBV6-6 to TRBJ1-6, with D perhaps TRBD1 (5 bases). Germline V CDR1 and CDR2: MNHNY, SVGAGI (reference sequence). CDR3 size: 14 residues. V was trimmed by 1 base and J by 9 bases, leaving 10 bases between them. This chain's CDR3 is CASSYLGGGSPLHF. DNA of the CDR3: TGTGCCAGCAGTTACTTGGGGGGTGGTTCACCCCTCCACTTT.

The chain recombines TRBV7-9 with TRBJ1-1; D unresolved. The CDR3 sequence is 16 residues long. Trimming pared 4 bases from V and 4 bases from J, leaving 19 bases between. CDR1 and CDR2 from the germline V gene are SEHNR and FQNEAQ (reference sequence). The CDR3 spells CASSSLGRESVTEAFF. The CDR3 DNA reads TGTGCCAGCAGCTCCTTGGGTAGGGAGTCAGTCACTGAAGCTTTCTTT.

The chain combines TRBV10-1 with TRBJ2-2; D perhaps matches TRBD1 (5 bases). Germline lookup yields CDR1 WNHNN and CDR2 SYGVQD (reference sequence). The CDR3 has 13 residues. V shed 3 bases and J shed 3 bases, with 5 bases lying between them. The CDR3 is CASSEGDTGELFF. The CDR3, as DNA: TGCGCCAGCAGTGAAGGGGACACCGGGGAGCTGTTTTTT.

V is TRBV28 and J is TRBJ1-2; 8 nucleotides line up with TRBD1. V shed 11 bases and J 7 bases; nucleotides not matched to a gene: 12. Per the germline V gene, CDR1 is MDHEN and CDR2 is SYDVKM. The CDR3 sequence is 13 residues long. The CDR3 reads CAGTRDRGTGYTF. The CDR3 DNA sequence: TGTGCCGGGACCCGAGACAGGGGAACTGGCTACACCTTC.